This T cell receptor beta chain appears in the sequencing data of a study of resident and recirculating memory T cells in vitiligo (dated 2018 in TCRdb). For the wider study: The study took epidermis from shave biopsies of two lesional and two nonlesional sites, plus PBMCs, from each of a few stable vitiligo patients for TCR beta sequencing. Without any cell sorting, samples were homogenized immediately before genomic DNA was extracted using the Qiagen DNeasy Blood & Tissue Kit. Human TCR beta sequencing was used to test whether specific clones in lesional vitiligo skin differed from clones in nonlesional skin and blood.

The full study reports these points: By overlap and correlation analysis, no significant repertoire overlap was shown between biopsies, even within a single patient, except for each lesion compared with itself. No unique dominant TCR clone was detected, and variation in clonality was observed among vitiligo lesions. Because TCR sequences were not shared across biopsy sites or across patients, the findings suggest that different lesions are infiltrated by different T cell clones, a pattern described as private specificity. Mechanistic studies in the future are needed to assess how much the detected T cell clones and the human Trm pools versus Tcm pools each contribute.

The immunoSEQ hsTCRB kit was used to amplify TCR beta chains from genomic DNA. TCR beta libraries were sequenced on an Illumina MiSeq instrument by the immunoSEQ service. As for the authors' bioinformatics: Repertoire data were analyzed using the immunoSEQ Analyzer. The table was pulled from immuneACCESS by TCRdb, which kept in-frame rearrangements only. Such tables lose some clones; where checked, under half of the loss comes from unresolved V genes, and the rest has no known cause. That table is the source of V, J and clone size, and D and trimming were worked out from the DNA. Here the sample has approximately 69,000 clones; approximately 90% occur a single time. Together, the top ten hold less than 5% of the sample. Stable vitiligo was defined as no change in lesions over the previous 6 months. For classification as stable, the absence of confetti depigmentation, a clinical sign of active vitiligo, was additionally required. Patients who had been treated within the previous three months were excluded. PBMCs were isolated from heparinized blood by Ficoll density gradient centrifugation and then flash-frozen.

A word on this clone: No cognate antigen has been identified for it. Base quality data are lacking; no much larger clone is found one base away.

This TCR was sampled from a male donor with vitiligo. The source material was blood.

The CDR3 region reads CASSVALAGGPTGTDTQYF. DNA sequence: TGTGCCAGCAGCGTAGCGTTGGCAGGGGGCCCCACGGGGACAGATACGCAGTATTTT. The sequence joins TRBV9 to TRBJ2-3, and TRBD1 matches 8 of the central bases. CDR3 length: 19 amino acids, cysteine to phenylalanine. Here the CDR3 DNA is all that survives: 57 bases in frame from base 1. The germline V gene provides CDR1 SGDLS and CDR2 YYNGEE. V has 0 bases trimmed and J has 3 bases trimmed; junction bases matching no gene number 15.